The 16 T cell receptor beta chains reported below all come from one sample, sequenced in a study of blood T cell repertoires in COVID-19. Sequencing used immunoSEQ multiplex PCR; TCRdb keeps in-frame clones, though not all of them. The data show roughly 230,000 clones, about 91% seen once. Sequences were obtained from peripheral blood. The receptor source for this set is a woman in her forties who had recovered from COVID-19.

V usage is TRBV9 and J usage is TRBJ1-2; TRBD1 agrees at 7 bases. This CDR3 spans 15 amino acids. From germline, CDR1 is SGDLS and CDR2 YYNGEE. The J segment lost 3 bases and the V segment lost 3 bases, leaving 8 bases of the junction unmatched. The CDR3 coding sequence is TGTGCCAGCAGCGGGAAGGGGGCGCGAGACTATGGCTACACCTTC. Amino acids: CASSGKGARDYGYTF.

The count of this clone is one. The rearrangement uses TRBV14 and TRBJ1-6; D is unresolved. This CDR3 contains 14 residues. V gave up 0 bases and J gave up 8 bases, with 8 bases separating them. CDR1 and CDR2 (germline): SGHDN, FVKESK. The CDR3 DNA sequence: TGTGCCAGCAGCCAAGAGAGCGATTATTCACCCCTCCACTTT. Protein sequence: CASSQESDYSPLHF. Based on the CDR3 plus reference TRBV14 and TRBJ1-6, the full variable domain is EAGVTQFPSHSVIEKGQTVTLRCDPISGHDNLYWYRRVMGKEIKFLLHFVKESKQDESGMPNNRFLAERTGGTYSTLKVQPAELEDSGVYFCASSQESDYSPLHFGNGTRLTVT.

The rearrangement links TRBV6-1 to TRBJ2-7; a weak D match, TRBD1 (5 bases). The CDR3 length is 14 residues. Germline CDR1 is MNHNS and CDR2 is SASEGT. V lost 0 bases to trimming and J lost 4 bases, with 10 bases between them. The CDR3 sequence is CASSEAGRDYEQYV. In DNA, the CDR3 is TGTGCCAGCAGTGAAGCGGGCAGGGATTACGAGCAGTACGTC.

The CDR3: CASSPASSGELFF. For the CDR3, the DNA is TGTGCCAGCAGCCCCGCGAGTAGCGGGGAGCTGTTTTTT. The V and J genes are TRBV4-2 and TRBJ2-2; no clear D. This CDR3 region has 13 residues. Germline V lookup: CDR1 LGHNA, CDR2 YNFKEQ. V was pared by 4 bases and J by 7 bases, with 10 bases between.

The CDR3 reads CAWAREGSYGYTF. The DNA for the CDR3 is TGTGCCTGGGCGAGGGAGGGCAGCTATGGCTACACCTTC. The V gene is TRBV30, the J gene TRBJ1-2; D remains unclear. The CDR3 loop spans 13 amino acids. Germline V gives CDR1 GTSNPN, CDR2 SVGIG (reference sequence). The V end was cut by 5 bases, the J end by 4 bases, with 14 bases between. The complete variable domain, with remaining parts taken from reference TRBV30 and TRBJ1-2, reads SQTIHQWPATLVQPVGSPLSLECTVEGTSNPNLYWYRQAAGRGLQLLFYSVGIGQISSEVPQNLSASRPQDRQFILSSKKLLLSDSGFYLCAWAREGSYGYTFGSGTRLTVV.

The rearrangement joins TRBV12-3 or TRBV12-4 to TRBJ2-3; the D is unclear. The CDR3 is made up of 12 amino acids. V shed 4 bases and J shed 5 bases, with 7 bases lying between them. The CDR3 protein is CASSSSGDTQYF. The CDR3 DNA reads TGTGCCAGCAGTTCATCGGGAGATACGCAGTATTTT.

V and J are TRBV28 and TRBJ2-1, with 8 bases fitting TRBD1. The CDR3 has 15 residues. The V gene's germline CDR1 is MDHEN and CDR2 SYDVKM. V shed 6 bases and J 4 bases; nucleotides not matched to a gene: 8. The CDR3 bases are TGTGCCAGCAGAACCGGGACAGGTACTTACAATGAGCAGTTCTTC. It translates to CASRTGTGTYNEQFF.

Only one count was recorded for this clone. The DNA of the CDR3 is TGTGCCATCAGTGAGTCGGAGCGGCCAGAAAAACTGTTTTTT. Protein sequence: CAISESERPEKLFF. The chain combines TRBV10-3 with TRBJ1-4; unclear D gene. The V end was cut by 0 bases, the J end by 8 bases, with 10 bases between. This CDR3 is 14 amino acids long. Germline loops: CDR1 ENHRY, CDR2 SYGVKD.

V is TRBV19 and J is TRBJ2-1, with 8 bases identical to TRBD2. The CDR3 consists of 15 residues. Per germline, CDR1 LNHDA and CDR2 SQIVND (reference sequence). The V segment lost 3 bases and the J segment 7 bases; nucleotides outside the gene matches: 8. CDR3 protein: CASSIIGGAWNEQFF. Written as DNA, the CDR3 is TGTGCCAGTAGTATCATCGGGGGGGCTTGGAATGAGCAGTTCTTC.

The rearrangement joins TRBV3-1 (or the pseudogene TRBV3-2) to TRBJ2-6; TRBD2 might be the D (5 bases). This CDR3 is 15 amino acids long. V dropped 3 bases and J dropped 2 bases, with 8 bases sitting between them. The germline CDR1 and CDR2 sequences are LGHDT and YNNKEL (reference sequence). The DNA of the CDR3 is TGTGCCAGCAGCCAGGACTCCACTGGGGCCAACGTCCTGACTTTC. Protein sequence: CASSQDSTGANVLTF.

The V and J genes are TRBV28 and TRBJ2-7; D is undetermined. Trimming removed 4 bases at V and 3 bases at J, with 13 bases between. The length of the CDR3 is 14 residues. Germline V lookup: CDR1 MDHEN, CDR2 SYDVKM. CDR3 amino acids: CASSSAEVLYEQYF. The CDR3 DNA reads as TGTGCCAGCAGTTCTGCAGAGGTACTCTACGAGCAGTACTTC. Together with reference TRBV28 and TRBJ2-7, the CDR3 gives the full variable domain: DVKVTQSSRYLVKRTGEKVFLECVQDMDHENMFWYRQDPGLGLRLIYFSYDVKMKEKGDIPEGYSVSREKKERFSLILESASTNQTSMYLCASSSAEVLYEQYFGPGTRLTVT.

The V call is TRBV2, the J call TRBJ2-5; tentative D call: TRBD1 (5 bases). The V gene lost 5 bases and the J gene lost 1 base, with 11 bases spanning the gap. CDR3 length: 14 residues. The germline V gene encodes CDR1 SNHLY and CDR2 FYNNEI. As DNA, the CDR3 is TGTGCCAGCAGTTTACAGGTCCTCCAAGAGACCCAGTACTTC. It encodes CASSLQVLQETQYF.

The chain recombines TRBV24-1 with TRBJ2-3, with D possibly TRBD2 on 5 matching bases. The V end was cut by 7 bases, the J end by 1 base, with 14 bases between. This CDR3 is 15 amino acids long. Germline V gene lookup returns CDR1 KGHDR and CDR2 SFDVKD. The CDR3 protein is CATSSDGVGTDTQYF. The CDR3 DNA follows: TGTGCCACCAGCTCAGACGGGGTTGGCACAGATACGCAGTATTTT.

The chain links TRBV7-9 to TRBJ2-3; 9 bases match TRBD2. The CDR3 runs 16 residues. Trimming took 5 bases from V and 0 from J; bases not matched to a gene: 6. Per germline, CDR1 SEHNR and CDR2 FQNEAQ (reference sequence). CDR3 DNA sequence: TGTGCCAGCAGCCCAAGACTAGCGGAAAGCACAGATACGCAGTATTTT. Translated: CASSPRLAESTDTQYF. The full variable domain, rest sourced from reference TRBV7-9 and TRBJ2-3, is DTGVSQNPRHKITKRGQNVTFRCDPISEHNRLYWYRQTLGQGPEFLTYFQNEAQLEKSRLLSDRFSAERPKGSFSTLEIQRTEQGDSAMYLCASSPRLAESTDTQYFGPGTRLTVL.

Comments on this clone: Additional DNA sequences in this sample encode the identical CDR3. The J gene is TRBJ1-2, the V gene TRBV2, with unresolved D. In germline, CDR1 is SNHLY, CDR2 FYNNEI. The CDR3 is 14 amino acids. V lost 0 bases and J 4 bases, leaving 9 bases between the germline ends. As DNA, the CDR3 is TGTGCCAGCAGTGAAGCCTCCACCAGCTATGGCTACACCTTC. Its protein product is CASSEASTSYGYTF.

The V and J genes are TRBV27 and TRBJ1-1, with D possibly matching TRBD1 (6 bases). The V gene's germline CDR1 is MNHEY and CDR2 SMNVEV (reference sequence). Deletions cut 3 bases from V and 5 bases from J, with 16 bases between. CDR3 length: 15 amino acids. The CDR3 DNA reads TGTGCCAGCAGTTTTCTCGGTACCCAGGGGACTGAAGCTTTCTTT. Residues: CASSFLGTQGTEAFF.